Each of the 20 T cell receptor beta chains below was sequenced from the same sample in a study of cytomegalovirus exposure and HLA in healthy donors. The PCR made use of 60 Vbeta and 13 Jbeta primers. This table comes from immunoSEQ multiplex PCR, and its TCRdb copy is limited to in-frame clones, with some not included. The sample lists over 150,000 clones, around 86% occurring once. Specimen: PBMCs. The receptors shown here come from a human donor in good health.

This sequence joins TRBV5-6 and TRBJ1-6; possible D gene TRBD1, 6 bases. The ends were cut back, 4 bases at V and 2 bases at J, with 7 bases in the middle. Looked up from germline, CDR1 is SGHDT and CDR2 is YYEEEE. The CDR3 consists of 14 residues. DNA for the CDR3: TGTGCCAGCAGCCGGACAGCCTATAATTCACCCCTCCACTTT. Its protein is CASSRTAYNSPLHF.

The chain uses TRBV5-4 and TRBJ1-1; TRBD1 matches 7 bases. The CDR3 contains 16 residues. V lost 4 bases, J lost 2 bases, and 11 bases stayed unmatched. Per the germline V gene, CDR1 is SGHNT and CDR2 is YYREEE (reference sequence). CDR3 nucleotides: TGTGCCAGCAGCCTCGCGAGGGGGACAGAAAACACTGAAGCTTTCTTT. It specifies CASSLARGTENTEAFF.

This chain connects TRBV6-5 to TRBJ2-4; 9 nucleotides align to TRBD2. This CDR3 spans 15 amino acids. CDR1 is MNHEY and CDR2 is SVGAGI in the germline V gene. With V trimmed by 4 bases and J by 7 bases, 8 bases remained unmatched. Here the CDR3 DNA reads TGTGCCAGCAGTTCCGAGCGGGGGGCTAGGAACATTCAGTACTTC. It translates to CASSSERGARNIQYF.

Written as DNA, the CDR3 is TGTGCCAGCAGCCGCGGGACAGGGTTGAACGAGCAGTACTTC. Protein sequence: CASSRGTGLNEQYF. The chain has TRBV7-6 and TRBJ2-7; TRBD1 matches at 9 bases. Per germline, CDR1 SGHVS and CDR2 FNYEAQ. CDR3 length: 14 residues. The V and J ends lost 5 bases and 5 bases, in that order; junction bases with no gene match: 7.

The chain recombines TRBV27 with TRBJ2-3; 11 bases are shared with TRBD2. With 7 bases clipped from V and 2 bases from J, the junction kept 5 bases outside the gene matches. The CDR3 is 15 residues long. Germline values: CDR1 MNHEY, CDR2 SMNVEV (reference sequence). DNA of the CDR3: TGTGCCAGCAAAATAGCGGGGGGGAACACAGATACGCAGTATTTT. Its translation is CASKIAGGNTDTQYF.

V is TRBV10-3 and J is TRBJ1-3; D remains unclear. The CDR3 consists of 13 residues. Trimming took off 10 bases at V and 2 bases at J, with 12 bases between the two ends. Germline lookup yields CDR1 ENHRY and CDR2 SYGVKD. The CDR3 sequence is CATGNTTGNTIYF. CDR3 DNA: TGTGCCACCGGGAACACAACTGGAAACACCATATATTTT.

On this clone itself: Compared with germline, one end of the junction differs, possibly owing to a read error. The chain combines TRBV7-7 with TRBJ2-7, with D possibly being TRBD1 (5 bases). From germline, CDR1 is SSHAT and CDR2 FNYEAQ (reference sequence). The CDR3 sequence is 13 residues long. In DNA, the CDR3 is TGTGCTAGCAGCTTGGCAGGGAACTACGAGCAGTACTTC. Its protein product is CASSLAGNYEQYF.

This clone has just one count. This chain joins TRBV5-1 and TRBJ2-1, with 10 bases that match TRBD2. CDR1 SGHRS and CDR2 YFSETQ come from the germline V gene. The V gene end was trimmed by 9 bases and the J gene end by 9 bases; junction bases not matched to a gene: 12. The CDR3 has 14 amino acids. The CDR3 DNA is TGCGCCACATCGCTTACTAGCGGGGTTTGTGAGCAGTTCTTC. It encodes CATSLTSGVCEQFF.

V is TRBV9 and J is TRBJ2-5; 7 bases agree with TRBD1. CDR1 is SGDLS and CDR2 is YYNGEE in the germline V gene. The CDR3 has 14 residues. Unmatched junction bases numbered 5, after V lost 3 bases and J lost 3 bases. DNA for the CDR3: TGTGCCAGCAGCGCGACAGGGTTCGAAGAGACCCAGTACTTC. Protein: CASSATGFEETQYF.

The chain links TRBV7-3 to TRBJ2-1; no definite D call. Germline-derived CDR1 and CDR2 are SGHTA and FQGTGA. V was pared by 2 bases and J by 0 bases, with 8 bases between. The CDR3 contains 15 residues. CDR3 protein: CASSLLPSSYNEQFF. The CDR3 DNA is TGTGCCAGCAGCTTACTCCCGAGCTCCTACAATGAGCAGTTCTTC.

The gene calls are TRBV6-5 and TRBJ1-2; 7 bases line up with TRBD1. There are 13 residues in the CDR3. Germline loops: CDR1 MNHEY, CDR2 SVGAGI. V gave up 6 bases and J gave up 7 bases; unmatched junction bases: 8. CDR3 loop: CASRPRGFIGYTF. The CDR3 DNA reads TGTGCCAGCAGGCCCAGGGGGTTCATTGGCTACACCTTC.

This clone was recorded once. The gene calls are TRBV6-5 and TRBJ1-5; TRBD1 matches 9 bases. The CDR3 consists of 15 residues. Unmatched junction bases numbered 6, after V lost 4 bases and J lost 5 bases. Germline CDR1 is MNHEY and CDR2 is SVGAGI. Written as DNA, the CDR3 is TGTGCCAGCAGTTCACGGACAGGGGTGCATCAGCCCCAGCATTTT. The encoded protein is CASSSRTGVHQPQHF.

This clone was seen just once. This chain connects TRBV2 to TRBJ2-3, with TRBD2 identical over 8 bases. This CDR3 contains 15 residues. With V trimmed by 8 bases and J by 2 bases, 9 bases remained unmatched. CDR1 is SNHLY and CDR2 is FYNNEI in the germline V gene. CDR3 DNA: TGTGCCAGCGATCGTAGGCGGGGGGCCACAGATACGCAGTATTTT. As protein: CASDRRRGATDTQYF.

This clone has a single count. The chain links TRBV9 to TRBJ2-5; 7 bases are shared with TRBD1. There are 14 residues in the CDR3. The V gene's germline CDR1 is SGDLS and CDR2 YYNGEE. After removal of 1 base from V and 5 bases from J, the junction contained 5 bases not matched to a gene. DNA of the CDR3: TGTGCCAGCAGCGTATCGACAGGGATGGAGACCCAGTACTTC. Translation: CASSVSTGMETQYF.

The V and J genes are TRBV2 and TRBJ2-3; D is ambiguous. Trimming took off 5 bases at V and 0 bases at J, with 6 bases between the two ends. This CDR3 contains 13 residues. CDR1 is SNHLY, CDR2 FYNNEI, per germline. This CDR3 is CASSLYSTDTQYF. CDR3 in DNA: TGTGCCAGCAGTCTGTATAGCACAGATACGCAGTATTTT.

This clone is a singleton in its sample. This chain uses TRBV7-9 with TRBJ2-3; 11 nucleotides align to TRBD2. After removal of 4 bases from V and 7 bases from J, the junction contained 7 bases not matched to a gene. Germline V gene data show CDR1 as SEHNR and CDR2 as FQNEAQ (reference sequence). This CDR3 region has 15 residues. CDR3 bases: TGTGCCAGCAGCTCAGAACTAGCGGGGGTACATACGCAGTATTTT. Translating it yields CASSSELAGVHTQYF. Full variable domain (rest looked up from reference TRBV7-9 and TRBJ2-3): DTGVSQNPRHKITKRGQNVTFRCDPISEHNRLYWYRQTLGQGPEFLTYFQNEAQLEKSRLLSDRFSAERPKGSFSTLEIQRTEQGDSAMYLCASSSELAGVHTQYFGPGTRLTVL.

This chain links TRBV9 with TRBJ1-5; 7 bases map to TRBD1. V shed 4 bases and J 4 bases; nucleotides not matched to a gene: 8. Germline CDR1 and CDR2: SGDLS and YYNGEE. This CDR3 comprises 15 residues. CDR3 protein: CASSRQGNPNQPQHF. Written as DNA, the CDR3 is TGTGCCAGCAGCAGACAGGGAAATCCGAATCAGCCCCAGCATTTT.

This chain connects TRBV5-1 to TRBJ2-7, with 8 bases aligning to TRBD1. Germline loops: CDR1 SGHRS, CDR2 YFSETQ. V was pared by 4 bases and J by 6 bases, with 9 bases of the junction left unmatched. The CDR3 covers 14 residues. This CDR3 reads CASSGGTGNCEQYF. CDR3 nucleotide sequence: TGCGCCAGCAGCGGAGGGACAGGTAATTGCGAGCAGTACTTC. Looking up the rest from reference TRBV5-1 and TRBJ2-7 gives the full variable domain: KAGVTQTPRYLIKTRGQQVTLSCSPISGHRSVSWYQQTPGQGLQFLFEYFSETQRNKGNFPGRFSGRQFSNSRSEMNVSTLELGDSALYLCASSGGTGNCEQYFGPGTRLTVT.

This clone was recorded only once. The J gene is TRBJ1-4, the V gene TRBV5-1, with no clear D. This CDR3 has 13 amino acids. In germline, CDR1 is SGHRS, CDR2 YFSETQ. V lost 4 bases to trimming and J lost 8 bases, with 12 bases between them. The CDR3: CASSVAPVEKLFF. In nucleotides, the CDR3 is TGCGCCAGCAGCGTGGCCCCGGTCGAAAAACTGTTTTTT.

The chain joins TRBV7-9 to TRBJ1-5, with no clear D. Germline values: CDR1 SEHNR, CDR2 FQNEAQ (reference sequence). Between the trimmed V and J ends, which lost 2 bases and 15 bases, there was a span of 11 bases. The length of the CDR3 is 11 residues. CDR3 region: CASSLNQLLHF. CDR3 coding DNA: TGTGCCAGCAGCTTAAATCAGTTGCTGCATTTT.